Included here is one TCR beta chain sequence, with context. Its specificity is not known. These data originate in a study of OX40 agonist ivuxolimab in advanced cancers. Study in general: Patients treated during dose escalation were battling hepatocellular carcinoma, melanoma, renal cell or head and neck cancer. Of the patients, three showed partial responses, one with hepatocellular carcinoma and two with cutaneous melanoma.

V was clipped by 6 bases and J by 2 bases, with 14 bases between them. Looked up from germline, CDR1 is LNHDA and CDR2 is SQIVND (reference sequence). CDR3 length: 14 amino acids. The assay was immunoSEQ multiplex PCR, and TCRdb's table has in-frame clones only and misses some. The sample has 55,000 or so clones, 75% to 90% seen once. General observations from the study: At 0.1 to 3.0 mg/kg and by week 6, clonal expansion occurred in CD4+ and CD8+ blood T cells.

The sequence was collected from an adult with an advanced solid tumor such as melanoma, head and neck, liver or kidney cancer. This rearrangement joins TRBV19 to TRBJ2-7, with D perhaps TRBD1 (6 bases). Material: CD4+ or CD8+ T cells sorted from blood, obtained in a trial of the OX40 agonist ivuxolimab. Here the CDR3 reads CASRSTGRTYEQYF. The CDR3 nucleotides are TGTGCCAGTAGAAGTACAGGGAGAACCTACGAGCAGTACTTC.